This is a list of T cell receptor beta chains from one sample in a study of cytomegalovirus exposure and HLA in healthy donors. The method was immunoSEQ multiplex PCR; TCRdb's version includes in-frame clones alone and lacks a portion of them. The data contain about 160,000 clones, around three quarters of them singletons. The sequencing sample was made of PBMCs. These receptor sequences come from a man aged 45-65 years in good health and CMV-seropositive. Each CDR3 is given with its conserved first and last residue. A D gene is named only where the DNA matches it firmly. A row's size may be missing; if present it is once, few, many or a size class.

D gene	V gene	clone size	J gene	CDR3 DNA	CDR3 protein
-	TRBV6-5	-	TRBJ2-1	TGTGCCAGCATTGGGACACCGGGCTATGAGCAGTTCTTC	CASIGTPGYEQFF
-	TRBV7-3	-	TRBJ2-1	TGTGCCAGCAGCTTATCCCCCCAAAATGAGCAGTTCTTC	CASSLSPQNEQFF
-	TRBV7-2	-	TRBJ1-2	TGTGCCAGCAGCCCTCGTTCCCATGGCTACACCTTC	CASSPRSHGYTF
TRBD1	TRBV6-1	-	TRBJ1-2	TGTGCCAGCAGTGCTGCCGCAGGGGGCGGGATCTATGGCTACACCTTC	CASSAAAGGGIYGYTF
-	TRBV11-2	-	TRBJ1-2	TGTGCCAGCACCCGGGGGGGTCCTCACTATGGCTACACCTTC	CASTRGGPHYGYTF
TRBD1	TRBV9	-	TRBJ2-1	TGTGCCAGCAGACCAGACAGGGGTGACAATGAGCAGTTCTTC	CASRPDRGDNEQFF
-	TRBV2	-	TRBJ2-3	TGTGCCAGCGGATCCAGACTTAGTGTCACAGATACGCAGTATTTT	CASGSRLSVTDTQYF
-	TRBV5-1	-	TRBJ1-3	TGCGCCAGCAGCTTGGTGGCAGATCGCTCTGGAAACACCATATATTTT	CASSLVADRSGNTIYF
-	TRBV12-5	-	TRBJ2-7	TGTGCTAGTGGTTTGGTACACGGGGGCGAGCAGTACTTC	CASGLVHGGEQYF
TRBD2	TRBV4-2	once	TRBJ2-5	TGTGCCGGCAGCAGCGGGACTAGCGGTCAAGAGACCCAGTACTTC	CAGSSGTSGQETQYF
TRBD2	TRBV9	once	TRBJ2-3	TGTGCCAGCAGCCCCTCTAGCGGGGGGGGCGCAGATACGCAGTATTTT	CASSPSSGGGADTQYF
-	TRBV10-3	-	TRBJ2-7	TGTGCCATCAGTGACGGAGACAGGACCTACGAGCAGTACTTC	CAISDGDRTYEQYF
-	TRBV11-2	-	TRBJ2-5	TGTGCCAGCAGGGCCGGGGAGATCCAGTACTTC	CASRAGEIQYF
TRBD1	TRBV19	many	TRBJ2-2	TGTGCCAGTACCTGGGGACAGGGGCTGGGGGAGCTGTTTTTT	CASTWGQGLGELFF
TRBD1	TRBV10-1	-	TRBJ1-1	TGCGCCAGCAGCGCCGGGACAGCGAACACTGAAGCTTTCTTT	CASSAGTANTEAFF
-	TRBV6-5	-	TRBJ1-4	TGTGCCAGCAGAGCAGGGATTAATGAAAAACTGTTTTTT	CASRAGINEKLFF
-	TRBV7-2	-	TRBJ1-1	TGTGCCAGCAGCAACAGGGTCGGAGCTTTCTTT	CASSNRVGAFF
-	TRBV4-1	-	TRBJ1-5	TGCGCCAGCAGCCAAGATGGGGGGGCGAGGGGCAATCAGCCCCAGCATTTT	CASSQDGGARGNQPQHF
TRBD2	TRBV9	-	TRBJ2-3	TGTGCCAGCAGCGTCCTAGCGGGGGGGCCAGATACGCAGTATTTT	CASSVLAGGPDTQYF
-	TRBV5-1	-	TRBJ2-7	TGCGCCAGCAGCTTGGTGGCCGGAGGGGACGAGCAGTACTTC	CASSLVAGGDEQYF
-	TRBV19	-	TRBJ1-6	TGTGCCAGTAGGAGGGCTAATTCACCCCTCCACTTT	CASRRANSPLHF
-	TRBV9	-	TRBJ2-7	TGTGCCAGCAGCGTTTTGTGGACAGCGGACTACGAGCAGTACTTC	CASSVLWTADYEQYF
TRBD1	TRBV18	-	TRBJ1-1	TGTGCCAGCTCACCACGTTTCTCAGGACAGGGAATGAACACTGAAGCTTTCTTT	CASSPRFSGQGMNTEAFF
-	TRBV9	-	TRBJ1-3	TGTGCCAGCAGCGTCTACGGGACAGGAAACACCATATATTTT	CASSVYGTGNTIYF
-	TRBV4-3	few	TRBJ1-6	TGCGCCAGCAGCCAAGATGTAGGACAGAATTCACCCCTCCACTTT	CASSQDVGQNSPLHF
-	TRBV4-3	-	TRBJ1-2	TGCGCCAGCAGCCAAGAGTCGGGGAGCGACTATGGCTACACCTTC	CASSQESGSDYGYTF